These T cell receptor beta chains were read from a single sample in a study of cytomegalovirus exposure and HLA in healthy donors. The repertoire was sequenced with immunoSEQ multiplex PCR; TCRdb's copy has only in-frame clones and lacks some. The table records roughly 68,000 clones, 65% to 70% of them present only once. Sequences were obtained from PBMCs. All receptors derive from a man aged 35-49 years in good health and CMV-seropositive. Both conserved end residues are part of each CDR3. D genes are given only for firm matches. Clone size is given for some rows only: seen once, a few or many times, or a class if the clone is expanded.

TRBJ2-2 TRBV5-1 . . CASSEQGRANTGELFF TGCGCCAGCAGCGAACAGGGACGGGCAAACACCGGGGAGCTGTTTTTT
TRBJ2-5 TRBV21-1 . . CASSPRNGQLAGEGETQYF TGTGCCAGCAGCCCTCGTAACGGACAGCTAGCGGGGGAGGGAGAGACCCAGTACTTC
TRBJ1-2 TRBV19 once . CASSPYRESGYTF TGTGCCAGTAGTCCGTACAGGGAAAGTGGCTACACCTTC
TRBJ2-3 TRBV5-1 . . CASSPGGRGSTDTQYF TGCGCCAGCAGCCCCGGCGGGCGGGGAAGCACAGATACGCAGTATTTT
TRBJ1-4 TRBV6-5 . TRBD1 CASSYSQGGEKLFF TGTGCCAGCAGCTACTCCCAGGGGGGCGAAAAACTGTTTTTT
TRBJ2-7 TRBV7-9 few . CASSPTSGSNEQYF TGTGCCAGCAGCCCAACGTCAGGGTCGAACGAGCAGTACTTC
TRBJ2-3 TRBV7-9 large . CASAWGADTQYF TGTGCCAGCGCCTGGGGGGCAGATACGCAGTATTTT
TRBJ2-7 TRBV5-6 once . CASRWGGTNHGEYF TGTGCCAGCAGGTGGGGCGGGACGAACCACGGGGAGTACTTC
TRBJ1-2 TRBV7-9 few . CASSLGEGGYTF TGTGCCAGCAGCTTAGGGGAGGGTGGCTACACCTTC
TRBJ2-1 TRBV10-2 . . CASSHYGGLSNEQFF TGCGCCAGCAGTCATTACGGGGGGCTTAGCAATGAGCAGTTCTTC
TRBJ1-6 TRBV5-6 . . CASSLTNRVEVYNSPLHF TGTGCCAGCAGCTTGACGAACAGGGTTGAGGTCTATAATTCACCCCTCCACTTT
TRBJ2-1 TRBV13 . TRBD1 CASSAPDRGDEQFF TGTGCCAGCAGCGCTCCTGACAGGGGGGATGAGCAGTTCTTC
TRBJ2-7 TRBV6-5 few TRBD1 CASSYSGTGVYEQYF TGTGCCAGCAGTTACTCAGGAACAGGGGTCTACGAGCAGTACTTC
TRBJ1-2 TRBV4-2 few . CASSQEVVETEVYGYTF TGTGCCAGCAGCCAAGAGGTAGTTGAGACGGAGGTCTATGGCTACACCTTC
TRBJ2-1 TRBV28 . TRBD2 CASRGGDNEQFF TGTGCCAGCAGGGGGGGGGACAATGAGCAGTTCTTC
TRBJ1-1 TRBV7-8 . . CASSSTSQGWGRAFF TGTGCCAGCAGCTCCACCTCACAGGGATGGGGGCGAGCTTTCTTT
TRBJ2-7 TRBV21-1 . . CASSKGASPNYEQYF TGTGCCAGCAGCAAAGGAGCTTCGCCTAATTACGAGCAGTACTTC
TRBJ1-2 TRBV28 . . CASSHDSYYGYTF TGTGCCAGCAGCCATGACAGCTACTATGGCTACACCTTC
TRBJ2-5 TRBV19 . TRBD2 CASSIGGSGGETQYF TGTGCCAGTAGTATCGGGGGTAGCGGGGGCGAGACCCAGTACTTC
TRBJ1-5 TRBV15 . . CATSRPSVGGQPQHF TGTGCCACCAGCAGGCCCTCGGTCGGAGGACAGCCCCAGCATTTT
TRBJ2-5 TRBV5-6 . TRBD2 CASSLGGRGEETQYF TGTGCCAGCAGCTTGGGGGGGAGGGGAGAAGAGACCCAGTACTTC
TRBJ1-1 TRBV4-3 . TRBD1 CASSQADRRGAEAFF TGCGCCAGCAGCCAGGCGGACAGGAGAGGGGCTGAAGCTTTCTTT
TRBJ2-3 TRBV5-6 . TRBD1 CASSDTGGSGDTQYF TGTGCCAGCAGCGATACAGGGGGCTCCGGTGATACGCAGTATTTT
TRBJ1-1 TRBV9 . . CASSVGENTEAFF TGTGCCAGCAGCGTCGGAGAGAACACTGAAGCTTTCTTT
TRBJ2-5 TRBV5-1 . . CASSLERPASKTQYF TGCGCCAGCAGCTTGGAGCGCCCGGCTAGTAAGACCCAGTACTTC
TRBJ1-2 TRBV7-8 . . CASSAAGGSGGYTF TGTGCCAGCAGCGCGGCGGGGGGATCAGGTGGCTACACCTTC
TRBJ1-1 TRBV5-6 . . CASSLQGFEAFF TGTGCCAGCAGCTTGCAGGGCTTTGAAGCTTTCTTT
TRBJ1-2 TRBV6-6 few . CASSYSDPNRGYGYTF TGTGCCAGCAGTTACTCTGACCCGAACCGGGGCTATGGCTACACCTTC
TRBJ1-6 TRBV6-1 . . CASSEVETANSYNSPLHF TGTGCCAGCAGTGAAGTTGAGACAGCCAATTCATATAATTCACCCCTCCACTTT
TRBJ2-6 TRBV19 . TRBD1 CASMVSGTGRSGANVLTF TGTGCCAGTATGGTAAGCGGGACAGGGAGGTCTGGGGCCAACGTCCTGACTTTC
TRBJ2-7 TRBV6-1 . . CASQGELDEQYF TGTGCCAGCCAGGGTGAGCTAGACGAGCAGTACTTC
TRBJ1-2 TRBV6-5 . . CASSYSKGDYGYTF TGTGCCAGCAGTTACTCGAAGGGGGACTATGGCTACACCTTC
TRBJ2-3 TRBV30 . . CACSGDAGKLDTQYF TGTGCCTGCTCCGGGGACGCGGGGAAGTTGGATACGCAGTATTTT
TRBJ2-3 TRBV5-1 . . CASSLGGASTDTQYF TGCGCCAGCAGCTTGGGCGGGGCTAGCACAGATACGCAGTATTTT
TRBJ2-3 TRBV11-2 . TRBD2 CASSLAAGGSTDTQYF TGTGCCAGCAGCTTAGCGGCGGGGGGGAGCACAGATACGCAGTATTTT
TRBJ1-2 TRBV4-1 . . CASSQVGQTSGYTF TGCGCCAGCAGCCAAGTAGGACAAACAAGTGGCTACACCTTC
TRBJ2-3 TRBV7-6 . TRBD1 CASSLERGRVTDTQYF TGTGCCAGCAGCTTAGAAAGGGGGCGCGTCACAGATACGCAGTATTTT
TRBJ2-7 TRBV28 . . CASSSPREKGVYEQYF TGTGCCAGCAGCTCCCCCAGGGAAAAAGGGGTTTACGAGCAGTACTTC
TRBJ1-2 TRBV9 . TRBD1 CASSARPGQYGYTF TGTGCCAGCAGCGCCCGACCGGGACAGTATGGCTACACCTTC
TRBJ1-5 TRBV6-6 . . CASTHFDSNQPQHF TGTGCCAGCACCCACTTCGATAGCAATCAGCCCCAGCATTTT
TRBJ2-3 TRBV7-3 . . CASSFSAGDTQYF TGTGCCAGCAGCTTCTCGGCAGGAGATACGCAGTATTTT
TRBJ1-5 TRBV7-6 once . CASSSLLPENNQPQHF TGTGCCAGCAGCTCCCTCTTGCCAGAAAACAATCAGCCCCAGCATTTT
TRBJ1-5 TRBV5-5 . . CASSLAGNSNQPQHF TGTGCCAGCAGCTTGGCAGGGAATAGCAATCAGCCCCAGCATTTT
TRBJ2-6 TRBV27 . . CASSPLYSGANVLTF TGTGCCAGCAGCCCCCTTTACTCTGGGGCCAACGTCCTGACTTTC
TRBJ2-1 TRBV28 . TRBD1 CASSSRDRRGNEQFF TGTGCCAGCAGTTCCCGGGACAGAAGGGGCAATGAGCAGTTCTTC